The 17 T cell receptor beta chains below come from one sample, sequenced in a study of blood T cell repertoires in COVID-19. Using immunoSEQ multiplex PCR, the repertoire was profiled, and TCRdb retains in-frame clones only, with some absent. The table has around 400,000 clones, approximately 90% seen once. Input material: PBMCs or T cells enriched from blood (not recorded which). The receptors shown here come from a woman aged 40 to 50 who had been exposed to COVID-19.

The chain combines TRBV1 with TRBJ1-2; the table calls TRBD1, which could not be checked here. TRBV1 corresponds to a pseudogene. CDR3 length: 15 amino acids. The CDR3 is CTSSQVVQGAGGYTF. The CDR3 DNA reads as TGCACCAGCAGCCAAGTTGTACAGGGGGCGGGTGGCTACACCTTC.

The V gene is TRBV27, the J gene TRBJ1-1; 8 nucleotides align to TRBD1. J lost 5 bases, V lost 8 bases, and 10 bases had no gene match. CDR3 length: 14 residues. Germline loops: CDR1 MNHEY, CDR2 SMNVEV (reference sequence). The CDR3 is CASRRAGGRTEAFF. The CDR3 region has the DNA TGTGCCAGCCGCCGGGCAGGGGGCCGTACTGAAGCTTTCTTT.

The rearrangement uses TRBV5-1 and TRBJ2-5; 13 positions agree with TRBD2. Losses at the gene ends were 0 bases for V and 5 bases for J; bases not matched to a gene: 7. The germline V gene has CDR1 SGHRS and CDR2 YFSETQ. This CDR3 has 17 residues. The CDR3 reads CASSLGGLAGVWETQYF. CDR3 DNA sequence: TGCGCCAGCAGCTTGGGAGGACTAGCGGGGGTCTGGGAGACCCAGTACTTC.

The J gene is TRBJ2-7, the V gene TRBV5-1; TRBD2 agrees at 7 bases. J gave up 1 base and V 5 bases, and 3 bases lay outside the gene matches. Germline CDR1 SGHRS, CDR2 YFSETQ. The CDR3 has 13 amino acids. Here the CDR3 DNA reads TGCGCCAGCAGGGAGCGGGGTTCCTACGAGCAGTACTTC. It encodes CASRERGSYEQYF. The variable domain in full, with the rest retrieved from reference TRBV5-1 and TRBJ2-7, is KAGVTQTPRYLIKTRGQQVTLSCSPISGHRSVSWYQQTPGQGLQFLFEYFSETQRNKGNFPGRFSGRQFSNSRSEMNVSTLELGDSALYLCASRERGSYEQYFGPGTRLTVT.

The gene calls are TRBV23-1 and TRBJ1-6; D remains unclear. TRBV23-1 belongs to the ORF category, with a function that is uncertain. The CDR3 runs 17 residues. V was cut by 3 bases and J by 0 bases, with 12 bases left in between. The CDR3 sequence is CASSHLDGSSYNSPLHF. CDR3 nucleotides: TGCGCCAGCAGTCACCTGGACGGGAGCTCCTATAATTCACCCCTCCACTTT.

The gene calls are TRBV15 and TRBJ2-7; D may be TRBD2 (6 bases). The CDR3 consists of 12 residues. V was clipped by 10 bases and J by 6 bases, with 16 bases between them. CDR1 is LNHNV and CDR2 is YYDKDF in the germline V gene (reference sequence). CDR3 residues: CARGLPEGEQYF. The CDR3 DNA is TGTGCCAGGGGACTCCCGGAAGGCGAGCAGTACTTC.

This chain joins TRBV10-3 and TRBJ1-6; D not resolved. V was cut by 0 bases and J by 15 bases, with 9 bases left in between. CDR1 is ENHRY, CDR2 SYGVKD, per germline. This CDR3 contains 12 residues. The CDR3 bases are TGTGCCATCAGTGAGTCGGAGCAGATCCTCCACTTT. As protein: CAISESEQILHF.

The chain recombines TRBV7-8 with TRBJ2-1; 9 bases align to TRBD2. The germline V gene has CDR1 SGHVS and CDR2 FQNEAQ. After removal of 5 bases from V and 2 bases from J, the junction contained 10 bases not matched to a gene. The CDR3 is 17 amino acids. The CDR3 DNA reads TGTGCCAGCAGCCCAGGTAGCGGGAGTCCCACCTACAATGAGCAGTTCTTC. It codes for CASSPGSGSPTYNEQFF.

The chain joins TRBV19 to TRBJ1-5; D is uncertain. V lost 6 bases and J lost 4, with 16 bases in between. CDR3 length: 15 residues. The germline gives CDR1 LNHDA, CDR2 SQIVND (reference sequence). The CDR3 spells CASRDGALVNQPQHF. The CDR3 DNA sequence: TGTGCCAGTAGAGACGGAGCGCTGGTAAATCAGCCCCAGCATTTT.

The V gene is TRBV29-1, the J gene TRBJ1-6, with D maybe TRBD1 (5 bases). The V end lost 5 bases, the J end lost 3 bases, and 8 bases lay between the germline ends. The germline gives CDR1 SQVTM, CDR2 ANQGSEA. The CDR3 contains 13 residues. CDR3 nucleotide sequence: TGCAGCGTTCAGACAGACTATAATTCACCCCTCCACTTT. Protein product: CSVQTDYNSPLHF.

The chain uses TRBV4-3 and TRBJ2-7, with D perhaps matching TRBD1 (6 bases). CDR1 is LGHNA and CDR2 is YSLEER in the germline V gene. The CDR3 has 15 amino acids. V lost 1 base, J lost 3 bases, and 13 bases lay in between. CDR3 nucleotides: TGCGCCAGCAGCCAAGCCCGGCAGGGGTTCTACGAGCAGTACTTC. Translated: CASSQARQGFYEQYF.

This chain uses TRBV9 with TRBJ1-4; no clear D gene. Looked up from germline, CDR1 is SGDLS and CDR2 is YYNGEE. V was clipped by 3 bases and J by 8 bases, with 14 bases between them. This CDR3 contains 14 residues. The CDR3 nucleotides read TGTGCCAGCAGCGCCGACCTAAGAGGAGAAAAACTGTTTTTT. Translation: CASSADLRGEKLFF.

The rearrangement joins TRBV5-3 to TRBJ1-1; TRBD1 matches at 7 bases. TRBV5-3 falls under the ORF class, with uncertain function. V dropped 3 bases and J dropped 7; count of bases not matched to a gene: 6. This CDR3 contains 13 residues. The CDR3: CARSSKGAGEAFF. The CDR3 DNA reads TGTGCCAGAAGCTCGAAGGGGGCAGGTGAAGCTTTCTTT.

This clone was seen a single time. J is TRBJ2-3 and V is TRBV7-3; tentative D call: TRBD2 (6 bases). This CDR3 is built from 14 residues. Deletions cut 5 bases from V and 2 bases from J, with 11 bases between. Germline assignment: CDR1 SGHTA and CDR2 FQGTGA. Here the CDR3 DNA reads TGTGCCAGCAGCCTCGGGACTCTCACAGATACGCAGTATTTT. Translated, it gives CASSLGTLTDTQYF.

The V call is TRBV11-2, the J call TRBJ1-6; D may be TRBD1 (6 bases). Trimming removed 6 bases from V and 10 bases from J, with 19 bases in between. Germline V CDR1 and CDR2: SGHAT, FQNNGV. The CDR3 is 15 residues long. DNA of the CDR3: TGTGCCAGCAGGGGACGACAGGTCATTGGGTCACCCCTCCACTTT. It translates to CASRGRQVIGSPLHF.

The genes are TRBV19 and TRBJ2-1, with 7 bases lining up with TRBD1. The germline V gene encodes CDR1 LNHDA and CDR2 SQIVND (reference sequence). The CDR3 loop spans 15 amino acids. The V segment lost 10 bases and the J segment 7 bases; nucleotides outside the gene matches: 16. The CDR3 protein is CATRRDSSWGNEQFF. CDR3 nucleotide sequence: TGTGCCACACGAAGGGACAGTTCTTGGGGGAATGAGCAGTTCTTC.

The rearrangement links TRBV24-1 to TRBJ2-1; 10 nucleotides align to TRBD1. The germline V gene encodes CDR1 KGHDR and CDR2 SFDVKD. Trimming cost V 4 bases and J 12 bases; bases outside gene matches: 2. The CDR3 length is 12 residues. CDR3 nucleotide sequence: TGTGCCACCAGTGACGGGGACAGGGGGCAGTTCTTC. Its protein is CATSDGDRGQFF.